The text below deals with one T cell receptor (beta chain). This sample is drawn from a study of blood T cell repertoires in COVID-19. For the study at large: Italy, Spain and the United States were the sources of the convalescent and acute COVID-19 samples.

Germline V gene sequence: CDR1 LGHDT, CDR2 YNNKEL (reference sequence). The CDR3 is 14 residues long. The V and J ends lost 4 bases and 5 bases respectively, with 14 bases between them. Study processing details: The assay estimated nucleated cells by amplifying reference gene primers. Profiled with immunoSEQ multiplex PCR; TCRdb holds only in-frame clones, not every one. V, J and clone size were drawn from that table, and D and trimming were deduced from the DNA. The sample includes over 45,000 clones, around 82% of them seen just once. The origin of this receptor is a man in his forties with acute or convalescent COVID-19. The chain joins TRBV3-1 (or the pseudogene TRBV3-2) to TRBJ2-5; TRBD1 might be the D (5 bases). Source material: peripheral blood. The DNA of the CDR3 is TGTGCCAGCAGCCCTCAGGGTCAGTGGGAGACCCAGTACTTC. Translating it yields CASSPQGQWETQYF.